Included here is one T cell receptor (beta chain) sequence, with context. Unique molecular identifiers were used to barcode this TCRbeta library. MiXCR was run by TCRdb on the PCR reads, yielding one entry per CDR3 protein. The sample carries 70,000 to 95,000 distinct CDR3 sequences, 12% recorded once. Germline CDR1 MNHEY, CDR2 SMNVEV (reference sequence). The germline V and J ends were trimmed by 3 bases and 7 bases, with 10 bases remaining between them. The CDR3 consists of 14 residues. This specimen belongs to a study of T-cell reconstitution after alpha-beta-depleted transplantation in children. Sample: PBMCs from the stem cell graft donor, taken from the stem cell graft. The chain recombines TRBV27 with TRBJ1-6, with D unresolved. The receptor was isolated from a human donor who donated a stem cell graft to a child with inherited bone marrow failure. As DNA, the CDR3 is TGTGCCAGCAGTTTCGGCGGCAGCAATTCACCCCTCCACTTT. Translation gives CASSFGGSNSPLHF.